Reported below is one T cell receptor beta chain. Its antigen is currently unknown. These data belong to a study of shared clonotypes between healthy human individuals. The wider study: CD8 memory received one plate per donor, CD8 naive two, CD4 memory three and CD4 naive three. Whole-study findings and limits: Non-shared clonotypes had lower generation probabilities than clonotypes shared by all four sorted-subset donors.

Terminally differentiated effector memory CD45RA+ cells were excluded from the naive CD8 cells, which were CD45RO-negative and positively selected for CCR7. The protocol was immunoSEQ multiplex PCR, while the TCRdb copy is restricted to in-frame clones and leaves out a portion. The table shows hundreds of thousands of clones, with 95% to 97% occurring only once. Between the trimmed V and J ends, which lost 4 bases and 3 bases, there was a span of 13 bases. The CDR3 is 14 amino acids. Germline CDR1 SGHVS, CDR2 FQNEAQ. The chain links TRBV7-8 to TRBJ2-7; possible D gene TRBD1, 6 bases. Sample: naive CD8+ T cells sorted from blood. This TCR derives from a woman aged 30 to 39 in good health. The CDR3 DNA follows: TGTGCCAGCAGCTCCGGGACAAAGAGCTACGAGCAGTACTTC. As protein: CASSSGTKSYEQYF.